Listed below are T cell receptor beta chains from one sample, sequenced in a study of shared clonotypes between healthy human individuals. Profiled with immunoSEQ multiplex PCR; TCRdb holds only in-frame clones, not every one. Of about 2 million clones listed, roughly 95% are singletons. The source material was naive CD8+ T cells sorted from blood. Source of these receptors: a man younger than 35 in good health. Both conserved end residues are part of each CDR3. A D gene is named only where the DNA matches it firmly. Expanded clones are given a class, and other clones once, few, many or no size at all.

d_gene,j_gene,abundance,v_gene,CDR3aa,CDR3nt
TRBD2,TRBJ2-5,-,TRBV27,CASTSTSGAQETQYF,TGTGCCAGCACCTCCACTAGCGGGGCCCAAGAGACCCAGTACTTC
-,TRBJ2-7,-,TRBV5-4,CASSPGLYDEQYF,TGTGCCAGCAGCCCGGGACTTTACGACGAGCAGTACTTC
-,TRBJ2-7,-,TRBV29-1,CSVPDGYEQYF,TGCAGCGTTCCGGACGGATACGAGCAGTACTTC
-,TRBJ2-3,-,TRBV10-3,CAIGASRGDTQYF,TGTGCCATCGGGGCTAGTCGCGGAGATACGCAGTATTTT
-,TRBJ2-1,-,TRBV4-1,CASSHYNEQFF,TGCGCCAGCAGCCATTACAATGAGCAGTTCTTC
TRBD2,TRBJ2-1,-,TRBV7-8,CASSFSLGPAGEYDNEQFF,TGTGCCAGCAGCTTCAGTTTAGGCCCAGCGGGAGAATATGACAATGAGCAGTTCTTC
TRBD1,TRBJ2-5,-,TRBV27,CASSFQGAGETQYF,TGTGCCAGCAGTTTCCAGGGGGCAGGGGAGACCCAGTACTTC
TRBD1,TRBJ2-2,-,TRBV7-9,CASSPSDRGSTGELFF,TGTGCCAGCAGCCCCTCCGACAGGGGCAGCACCGGGGAGCTGTTTTTT
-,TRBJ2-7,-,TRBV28,CASSLSGASEQYF,TGTGCCAGCAGTTTATCAGGGGCAAGCGAGCAGTACTTC
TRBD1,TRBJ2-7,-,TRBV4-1,CASSQDWQGEKREQYF,TGCGCCAGCAGCCAAGATTGGCAGGGGGAGAAGAGGGAGCAGTACTTC
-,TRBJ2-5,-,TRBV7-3,CASSPTLQETQYF,TGTGCCAGCAGCCCAACGCTCCAAGAGACCCAGTACTTC
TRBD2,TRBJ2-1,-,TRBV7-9,CASSFPESGSVYNEQFF,TGTGCCAGCAGCTTCCCAGAGAGCGGGAGTGTCTACAATGAGCAGTTCTTC
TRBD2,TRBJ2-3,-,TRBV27,CASSSPTSGVSTDTQYF,TGTGCCAGCAGTTCGCCGACTAGCGGGGTTAGCACAGATACGCAGTATTTT
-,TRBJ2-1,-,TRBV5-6,CASSLLGASYNEQFF,TGTGCCAGCAGCCTACTAGGGGCCTCCTACAATGAGCAGTTCTTC
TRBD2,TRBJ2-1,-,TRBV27,CASSPGTSGYNEQFF,TGTGCCAGCAGCCCGGGGACTAGCGGTTACAATGAGCAGTTCTTC
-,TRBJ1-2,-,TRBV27,CASSFSVLYGYTF,TGTGCCAGCAGTTTCTCGGTGCTCTATGGCTACACCTTC
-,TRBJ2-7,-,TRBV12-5,CASGFGSSYEQYF,TGTGCTAGTGGTTTTGGGAGCTCCTACGAGCAGTACTTC
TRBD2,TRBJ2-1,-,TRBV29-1,CSVESERDLSYNEQFF,TGCAGCGTTGAATCCGAGCGGGACCTCTCCTACAATGAGCAGTTCTTC
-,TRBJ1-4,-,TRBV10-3,CAISEFSGSQEKLFF,TGTGCCATCAGTGAGTTTAGTGGGAGCCAAGAGAAACTGTTTTTT
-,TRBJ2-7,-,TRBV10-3,CAISRQERENEQYF,TGTGCCATCAGTCGACAGGAGAGGGAGAACGAGCAGTACTTC
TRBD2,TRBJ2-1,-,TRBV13,CASSLSGGGYNEQFF,TGTGCCAGCAGCCTTAGCGGGGGGGGCTACAATGAGCAGTTCTTC
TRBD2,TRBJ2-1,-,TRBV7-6,CASSLDGGGNEQFF,TGTGCCAGCAGCTTAGACGGCGGGGGGAATGAGCAGTTCTTC
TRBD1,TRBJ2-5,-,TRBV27,CASRTGGRTQYF,TGTGCCAGCCGGACAGGGGGGCGGACCCAGTACTTC
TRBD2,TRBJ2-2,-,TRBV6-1,CASSELAGGYLTGELFF,TGTGCCAGCAGTGAGCTAGCGGGAGGTTACCTAACCGGGGAGCTGTTTTTT
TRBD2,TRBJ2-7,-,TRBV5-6,CASSREGPYEQYF,TGTGCCAGCAGCCGGGAGGGGCCCTACGAGCAGTACTTC
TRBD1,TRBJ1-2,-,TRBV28,CASSLRTGYYGYTF,TGTGCCAGCAGTTTACGGACAGGGTACTATGGCTACACCTTC
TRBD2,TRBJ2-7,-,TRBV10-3,CAIRVAGDYEQYF,TGTGCCATCAGAGTAGCGGGAGACTACGAGCAGTACTTC
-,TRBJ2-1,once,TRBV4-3,CASSQDYGLGGNEQFF,TGCGCCAGCAGCCAAGATTATGGGCTAGGGGGCAATGAGCAGTTCTTC
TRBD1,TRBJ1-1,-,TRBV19,CASRRGQGNTEAFF,TGTGCCAGTAGACGGGGACAGGGCAATACTGAAGCTTTCTTT
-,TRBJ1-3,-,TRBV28,CASRTTTGNTIYF,TGTGCCAGCAGAACGACGACCGGAAACACCATATATTTT